The rows below give T cell receptor beta chains drawn from one sample of a study of blood T cell repertoires in COVID-19. Profiling relied on immunoSEQ multiplex PCR, and the TCRdb table lists in-frame clones only, not all of them. The sample holds approximately 300,000 clones; about 90% are singletons and the top ten take just under 9.5%. The sequenced material came from PBMCs or T cells enriched from blood (not recorded which). These receptors all come from a woman in her twenties or thirties who had recovered from COVID-19. Each CDR3 is given with its conserved first and last residue. Clone size, where shown, is once, few, many, or a class for clones that have expanded.

TRBV18,18,NA,CASSPPLWGTGSTDTQYF
TRBV7-9,15,once,CASSRGGTGLYEQYF
TRBV7-9,12,few,CASSLERNTIYF
TRBV7-9,16,NA,CASSSRWGGSTGELFF
TRBV4-1,15,NA,CASSQETGFEAGYTF
TRBV29-1,13,NA,CSVGGVGDVEQYF
TRBV14,16,NA,CASSQDQGVFPYEQYF
TRBV5-1,12,NA,CASTLTGLEAFF
TRBV3-1/TRBV3-2,15,NA,CASSQGGTGSYEQYF
TRBV7-9,14,once,CASSLAGQGTEAFF
TRBV5-1,14,few,CASSTREEYNEQFF
TRBV6-1,16,few,CASSEGWAGILDIQYF
TRBV28,17,NA,CASSLWQGSRSNQPQHF
TRBV7-2,17,NA,CASSLGSRGLADNEQFF
TRBV10-2,13,NA,CASSEQSNTEAFF
TRBV27,14,NA,CASHKSEMNTEAFF
TRBV20-1,11,NA,CSARQGDEQYF
TRBV28,14,NA,CASSFGGRGYEQYF
TRBV30,12,NA,CAWGRQWDIQYF
TRBV7-3,13,NA,CASSLFGTDTQYF
TRBV7-6,16,NA,CASSLVERENTGELFF
TRBV11-2,17,NA,CASSLDSWTRQYNEQFF
TRBV5-6,16,NA,CASSLGPGTGGSKQYF